This TCR beta chain derives from a study of Ad26.COV2.S vaccination and SARS-CoV-2 variants. The study, taken as a whole, reports: Vaccinees reportedly had broad spike-specific CD8+ and CD4+ T cell responses.

Worth noting for this clone: Its antigen remains unknown.

V dropped 3 bases and J dropped 11 bases, with 10 bases sitting between them. The germline V gene encodes CDR1 LGHDT and CDR2 YNNKEL (reference sequence). The CDR3 runs 11 residues. Profiling relied on immunoSEQ multiplex PCR, and the TCRdb table lists in-frame clones only, not all of them. Among roughly 180,000 clones, approximately 88% were seen once, and the ten largest hold 5% to 6.5%. The source is a human donor who had recovered from COVID-19. Material: peripheral blood, obtained after recovery from COVID-19. The V gene is TRBV3-1 (or the pseudogene TRBV3-2), the J gene TRBJ1-1; TRBD1 might be the D (6 bases). The CDR3 nucleotides are TGTGCCAGCAGCCATGCAGGGGAGGCTTTCTTT. As protein: CASSHAGEAFF.